These 23 T cell receptor beta chains were all obtained from the same sample, sequenced in a study of cytomegalovirus exposure and HLA in healthy donors. This PCR relied on a set of 60 Vbeta primers and 13 Jbeta primers. Assay used: immunoSEQ multiplex PCR; TCRdb lists only in-frame clones, some missing. This table holds some 180,000 clones, about 12% found once. The sample taken for sequencing was PBMCs. The receptors come from a man aged 50-60 years in good health and CMV-seropositive.

In its sample, this clone was seen a few times. CDR3 nucleotide sequence: TGTGCCAGCAGCCCCCGGGACAGGGGGCTCACAGATACGCAGTATTTT. Translating it yields CASSPRDRGLTDTQYF. V gene TRBV7-9 combines with J gene TRBJ2-3, with 12 bases aligning to TRBD1. The V gene end was trimmed by 5 bases and the J gene end by 2 bases; junction bases not matched to a gene: 5. In germline, CDR1 is SEHNR, CDR2 FQNEAQ (reference sequence). The CDR3 has 16 amino acids.

This clone was counted only a few times. This chain links TRBV19 with TRBJ2-2, with 7 positions matching TRBD2. This CDR3 has 14 amino acids. V lost 4 bases, J lost 5 bases, and 4 bases stayed unmatched. The V gene's germline CDR1 is LNHDA and CDR2 SQIVND (reference sequence). The CDR3 here is CASSRGGRTGELFF. DNA of the CDR3: TGTGCCAGTAGTAGGGGGGGTCGGACCGGGGAGCTGTTTTTT.

The V and J genes are TRBV28 and TRBJ1-2; D unresolved. Germline CDR1 reads MDHEN; CDR2 reads SYDVKM. Trimming cost V 6 bases and J 4 bases, with 9 bases left between them. CDR3 length: 12 amino acids. The CDR3, as DNA: TGTGCCAGCAGGTTAGGAGTCTATGGCTACACCTTC. Encoded protein: CASRLGVYGYTF.

There are a few counts of this clone. CDR3 residues: CASRQKGWTEAFF. Written as DNA, the CDR3 is TGTGCCAGCAGGCAGAAGGGGTGGACTGAAGCTTTCTTT. The rearrangement links TRBV6-5 to TRBJ1-1, with D perhaps TRBD1 (5 bases). This CDR3 is built from 13 residues. Trimming cost V 6 bases and J 5 bases, with 13 bases left between them. Germline V gene sequence: CDR1 MNHEY, CDR2 SVGAGI.

The chain is built from TRBV5-1 and TRBJ2-4; 12 bases match TRBD1. In germline, CDR1 is SGHRS, CDR2 YFSETQ. Trimming at V came to 4 bases and at J to 1 base, leaving 12 bases not matched to a gene. CDR3 length: 19 residues. CDR3 coding DNA: TGCGCCAGCAGCCTTGGGACCGGGACAGGGGGCGCGGCCAAAAACATTCAGTACTTC. Its protein product is CASSLGTGTGGAAKNIQYF.

V is TRBV9 and J is TRBJ2-3, with unresolved D. The CDR3 is made up of 14 amino acids. CDR1 and CDR2 (germline): SGDLS, YYNGEE. Deletions cut 2 bases from V and 3 bases from J, with 10 bases between. CDR3 in DNA: TGTGCCAGCAGCGTCCTCGTTTCGACAGATACGCAGTATTTT. Its translation is CASSVLVSTDTQYF.

This clone has only a few counts. This chain connects TRBV6-6 to TRBJ2-2, with D maybe TRBD2 (7 bases). CDR3 size: 16 residues. Per the germline V gene, CDR1 is MNHNY and CDR2 is SVGAGI (reference sequence). V was trimmed by 5 bases and J by 6 bases, leaving 19 bases between them. CDR3 sequence reads: CASSTPRGAGAGELFF. In nucleotides, the CDR3 is TGTGCCAGCAGTACCCCCCGGGGGGCAGGGGCCGGGGAGCTGTTTTTT.

The rearrangement joins TRBV5-1 to TRBJ2-5; no reliable D call. With the DNA end fitting TRBJ2-7 better, the J assignment may be wrong. The germline V gene has CDR1 SGHRS and CDR2 YFSETQ. The CDR3 consists of 15 residues. In nucleotides, the CDR3 is TGCGCCAGCAGCTTGTTTCGAGGAAATTCCTACGAGCAGTACTTC. This gives the protein CASSLFRGNSYEQYF.

This CDR3 is CASRRSGGTEAFF. CDR3 sequence (DNA): TGTGCCAGCAGACGGTCAGGGGGGACTGAAGCTTTCTTT. The chain combines TRBV5-4 with TRBJ1-1; 7 nucleotides match TRBD1. This CDR3 spans 13 amino acids. The J segment lost 5 bases and the V segment lost 5 bases, leaving 6 bases of the junction unmatched. From germline, CDR1 is SGHNT and CDR2 YYREEE (reference sequence). The full variable domain, rest sourced from reference TRBV5-4 and TRBJ1-1, is ETGVTQSPTHLIKTRGQQVTLRCSSQSGHNTVSWYQQALGQGPQFIFQYYREEENGRGNFPPRFSGLQFPNYSSELNVNALELDDSALYLCASRRSGGTEAFFGQGTRLTVV.

CDR3 in amino acids: CAWRSGGGGYTF. The CDR3 coding sequence is TGTGCCTGGAGGTCTGGGGGGGGTGGCTACACCTTC. V is TRBV30 and J is TRBJ1-2, with D maybe TRBD1 (5 bases). V shed 3 bases and J shed 7 bases, with 12 bases lying between them. The CDR3 is 12 amino acids. Germline CDR1 GTSNPN, CDR2 SVGIG (reference sequence).

The chain uses TRBV6-5 and TRBJ1-1; a possible D gene is TRBD1 (5 bases). The CDR3 covers 14 residues. CDR1 is MNHEY and CDR2 is SVGAGI in the germline V gene. Trimming left V 2 bases short and J 6 bases short, with 13 bases between. CDR3 bases: TGTGCCAGCAGTTACGGAGGGGTAGGGGCTGAAGCTTTCTTT. Translation: CASSYGGVGAEAFF.

This clone was observed a few times. V and J are TRBV7-9 and TRBJ1-6; no clear D. The CDR3 is 14 residues long. Germline V gene sequence: CDR1 SEHNR, CDR2 FQNEAQ (reference sequence). Trimming pared 6 bases from V and 9 bases from J, leaving 15 bases between. Here the CDR3 reads CASRSELLGSPLHF. DNA of the CDR3: TGTGCCAGCAGATCAGAGCTTCTAGGTTCACCCCTCCACTTT.

This clone was counted many times. The rearrangement joins TRBV9 to TRBJ1-5; 10 bases line up with TRBD1. Germline V gives CDR1 SGDLS, CDR2 YYNGEE. The trim removed 8 bases at V and 4 bases at J, leaving 6 bases unmatched. The CDR3 covers 14 residues. The CDR3 here is CASSPDRGNQPQHF. CDR3 nucleotide sequence: TGTGCCAGTAGCCCGGACAGGGGGAATCAGCCCCAGCATTTT.

The V gene is TRBV4-3, the J gene TRBJ1-1, with 8 positions matching TRBD1. The V segment lost 3 bases and the J segment 4 bases; nucleotides outside the gene matches: 4. CDR3 length: 14 amino acids. Germline CDR1 LGHNA, CDR2 YSLEER. The CDR3 DNA follows: TGCGCCAGCAGCCACCACGGACAGGGCACTGAAGCTTTCTTT. As protein: CASSHHGQGTEAFF.

In this sample, this clone turned up a few times. The chain joins TRBV30 to TRBJ2-2; maybe TRBD1 (7 bases). The CDR3 sequence is 18 residues long. V lost 0 bases and J lost 8, with 25 bases in between. The germline V gene encodes CDR1 GTSNPN and CDR2 SVGIG (reference sequence). The CDR3 loop reads CAWSVSYQGGSVPGELFF. CDR3 nucleotides: TGTGCCTGGAGTGTATCGTACCAGGGGGGTTCTGTACCGGGGGAGCTGTTTTTT.

This clone turned up a few times. This sequence joins TRBV19 and TRBJ1-6; TRBD1 is a possible D gene (5 bases). This CDR3 has 14 amino acids. Germline-derived CDR1 and CDR2 are LNHDA and SQIVND (reference sequence). V shed 5 bases and J shed 6 bases, with 11 bases lying between them. CDR3 region: CASSVTVGNSPLHF. For the CDR3, the DNA is TGTGCCAGTAGTGTGACAGTAGGTAATTCACCCCTCCACTTT.

The V call is TRBV6-5, the J call TRBJ1-1; TRBD1 matches at 7 bases. Germline loops: CDR1 MNHEY, CDR2 SVGAGI. V shed 6 bases and J 4 bases; nucleotides not matched to a gene: 8. The CDR3 is 14 residues long. The CDR3: CASRSPAGGTEAFF. The CDR3 DNA sequence: TGTGCCAGCAGGAGTCCGGCAGGGGGCACTGAAGCTTTCTTT.

The sample holds a few counts of this clone. This chain uses TRBV28 with TRBJ1-2, with D possibly being TRBD1 (6 bases). The CDR3 spans 14 residues. Germline CDR1 and CDR2: MDHEN and SYDVKM. Trimming cost V 5 bases and J 4 bases, with 14 bases left between them. Here the CDR3 reads CASSPTDRPYGYTF. The CDR3 nucleotides read TGTGCCAGCAGTCCCACGGACAGACCCTATGGCTACACCTTC.

V usage is TRBV28 and J usage is TRBJ1-2; no reliable D call. The CDR3 is 12 amino acids. V was pared by 7 bases and J by 1 base, with 7 bases between. The germline gives CDR1 MDHEN, CDR2 SYDVKM. The CDR3 reads CASTSINYGYTF. The CDR3 DNA reads as TGTGCCAGCACGAGCATTAACTATGGCTACACCTTC.

The chain is built from TRBV7-2 and TRBJ1-2; the D is unclear. The V gene's germline CDR1 is SGHTA and CDR2 FQGNSA. V was pared by 4 bases and J by 8 bases, with 17 bases between. The CDR3 spans 14 residues. DNA of the CDR3: TGTGCCAGCAGCTCCCGAGGATCTTTCCGGGGCTACACCTTC. Translated: CASSSRGSFRGYTF.

This clone was detected a few times. The chain couples TRBV6-5 to TRBJ1-6, with 8 bases identical to TRBD1. V lost 4 bases to trimming and J lost 10 bases; unmatched junction nucleotides: 6. The CDR3 runs to 14 residues. Germline CDR1 reads MNHEY; CDR2 reads SVGAGI. The CDR3 region has the DNA TGTGCCAGCAGTTCCGGGACAGGTGCCTCACCCCTCCACTTT. Translation gives CASSSGTGASPLHF.

This clone appeared many times. The rearrangement joins TRBV12-2 to TRBJ2-7; no check of the table's D call, TRBD1, against the DNA was made. TRBV12-2 is a pseudogene. CDR3 length equals 13 residues. The CDR3 spells CASRRGSSYEQYF. In DNA, the CDR3 is TGTGCAAGTCGAAGGGGGTCCTCCTACGAGCAGTACTTC.

This clone was found a few times. This CDR3 is CASSVDRGTDTQYF. The DNA for the CDR3 is TGTGCCAGCAGCGTGGACAGGGGGACAGATACGCAGTATTTT. V and J are TRBV7-9 and TRBJ2-3; 10 nucleotides align to TRBD1. V shed 5 bases and J 3 bases; nucleotides not matched to a gene: 2. The CDR3 spans 14 residues. CDR1 and CDR2 (germline): SEHNR, FQNEAQ (reference sequence). The variable domain in full, completed from reference TRBV7-9 and TRBJ2-3, reads DTGVSQNPRHKITKRGQNVTFRCDPISEHNRLYWYRQTLGQGPEFLTYFQNEAQLEKSRLLSDRFSAERPKGSFSTLEIQRTEQGDSAMYLCASSVDRGTDTQYFGPGTRLTVL.